A single sample gave rise to the 30 T cell receptor beta chains below, sequenced in a study of shared clonotypes between healthy human individuals. The table came from immunoSEQ multiplex PCR; TCRdb's copy has only in-frame clones and leaves some out. The sample comprises 2 million to 2.5 million clones, just under 95% of which are singletons, and 0.3% to 0.45% rests with the top ten. The sample was naive CD4+ T cells from PBMCs. Stated subset: CD45RA+ positively selected. The origin of the receptors is a man between 18 and 35 years old in good health. Some clones in this sample may be carry-over from other donors' samples.

This chain joins TRBV28 and TRBJ1-5; D gene ambiguous. This CDR3 spans 14 amino acids. The V gene lost 3 bases and the J gene lost 5 bases, with 11 bases spanning the gap. Looked up from germline, CDR1 is MDHEN and CDR2 is SYDVKM. CDR3 nucleotides: TGTGCCAGCAGTTTGGCGGGGAACTATCAGCCCCAGCATTTT. Encoded protein: CASSLAGNYQPQHF.

Turning to this clone: Distinct nucleotide sequences in the sample also encode this CDR3. This chain uses TRBV9 with TRBJ1-2; D might be TRBD1 (5 bases). This CDR3 contains 11 residues. The V gene lost 6 bases and the J gene lost 3 bases, with 6 bases spanning the gap. Germline loops: CDR1 SGDLS, CDR2 YYNGEE. This CDR3 reads CASTRDYGYTF. As DNA, the CDR3 is TGTGCCAGCACCAGGGACTATGGCTACACCTTC.

The rearrangement links TRBV19 to TRBJ2-2, with D hard to call. In germline, CDR1 is LNHDA, CDR2 SQIVND (reference sequence). The CDR3 loop spans 11 amino acids. V was trimmed by 6 bases and J by 3 bases, leaving 2 bases between them. CDR3: CASRDTGELFF. In DNA form, the CDR3 reads TGTGCCAGTAGGGACACCGGGGAGCTGTTTTTT. The full variable domain, with the rest looked up from reference TRBV19 and TRBJ2-2, is DGGITQSPKYLFRKEGQNVTLSCEQNLNHDAMYWYRQDPGQGLRLIYYSQIVNDFQKGDIAEGYSVSREKKESFPLTVTSAQKNPTAFYLCASRDTGELFFGEGSRLTVL.

The chain employs TRBV27 and TRBJ1-1; D gene unclear. The CDR3 totals 14 residues. V gave up 6 bases and J gave up 0 bases, with 11 bases separating them. Germline lookup yields CDR1 MNHEY and CDR2 SMNVEV (reference sequence). CDR3 in amino acids: CASRTGGMNTEAFF. The CDR3 nucleotides read TGTGCCAGCAGAACTGGTGGAATGAACACTGAAGCTTTCTTT.

The chain carries TRBV28 and TRBJ1-3; D gene uncertain. CDR1 is MDHEN and CDR2 is SYDVKM in the germline V gene. V lost 3 bases and J 0 bases, leaving 9 bases between the germline ends. The CDR3 has 15 residues. As DNA, the CDR3 is TGTGCCAGCAGTTTTAGGTCCAGCTCTGGAAACACCATATATTTT. Protein product: CASSFRSSSGNTIYF.

The genes are TRBV5-1 and TRBJ2-7; a weak D match, TRBD2 (6 bases). Trimming left V 4 bases short and J 3 bases short, with 20 bases between. CDR1 is SGHRS, CDR2 YFSETQ, per germline. The CDR3 extends over 16 amino acids. CDR3 DNA: TGCGCCAGCAGCGGAGGAGGGGTAGGGGTCGACTACGAGCAGTACTTC. Encoded protein: CASSGGGVGVDYEQYF.

The chain combines TRBV5-6 with TRBJ2-5, with a weak D call TRBD2 (5 bases). V dropped 0 bases and J dropped 5 bases, with 14 bases sitting between them. The CDR3 length is 15 residues. From germline, CDR1 is SGHDT and CDR2 YYEEEE. The CDR3 protein is CASSLDPRGGETQYF. The CDR3 region has the DNA TGTGCCAGCAGCTTGGACCCCCGGGGTGGGGAGACCCAGTACTTC.

About this clone: Distinct nucleotide sequences in the sample also encode this CDR3. This rearrangement joins TRBV7-9 to TRBJ1-2; D is ambiguous. Trimming shortened V by 1 base and J by 0 bases, and 3 bases separated the two germline ends. Germline lookup yields CDR1 SEHNR and CDR2 FQNEAQ (reference sequence). The CDR3 loop spans 13 amino acids. CDR3 DNA: TGTGCCAGCAGCTTAGGCGCTAACTATGGCTACACCTTC. This codes for CASSLGANYGYTF.

The gene calls are TRBV5-5 and TRBJ2-5; D unclear. Germline-derived CDR1 and CDR2 are SGHKS and YYEKEE (reference sequence). CDR3 length equals 12 residues. V shed 6 bases and J shed 5 bases, with 11 bases lying between them. The CDR3 is CASNNAEETQYF. DNA of the CDR3: TGTGCCAGCAACAACGCTGAGGAGACCCAGTACTTC.

The CDR3 reads CAWQRTSLEETQYF. The CDR3, as DNA: TGTGCCTGGCAGCGTACTAGTTTAGAAGAGACCCAGTACTTC. The chain links TRBV30 to TRBJ2-5; D is possibly TRBD2 (5 bases). V lost 5 bases and J 3 bases, leaving 16 bases between the germline ends. In germline, CDR1 is GTSNPN, CDR2 SVGIG (reference sequence). This CDR3 is 14 amino acids long.

This chain links TRBV5-1 with TRBJ1-4, with TRBD1 identical over 11 bases. V gave up 5 bases and J gave up 8 bases; unmatched junction bases: 8. Germline V CDR1 and CDR2: SGHRS, YFSETQ. This CDR3 comprises 15 residues. DNA for the CDR3: TGCGCCAGCAGGGACAGGGGGCCGGGAGGGGAAAAACTGTTTTTT. Protein product: CASRDRGPGGEKLFF. Together with reference TRBV5-1 and TRBJ1-4, the CDR3 gives the full variable domain: KAGVTQTPRYLIKTRGQQVTLSCSPISGHRSVSWYQQTPGQGLQFLFEYFSETQRNKGNFPGRFSGRQFSNSRSEMNVSTLELGDSALYLCASRDRGPGGEKLFFGSGTQLSVL.

V gene TRBV5-1 combines with J gene TRBJ2-1; 8 bases line up with TRBD1. The CDR3 runs 17 residues. Germline V CDR1 and CDR2: SGHRS, YFSETQ. V shed 4 bases, J shed 5 bases, and the junction held 14 bases outside the gene matches. CDR3 sequence: CASSQMKQGVTDNEQFF. In DNA, the CDR3 is TGCGCCAGCAGCCAAATGAAACAGGGGGTGACGGACAATGAGCAGTTCTTC.

V gene TRBV7-2 combines with J gene TRBJ2-7; D tentatively reads TRBD1 or TRBD2 (6 bases each). This CDR3 region has 14 residues. V dropped 4 bases and J dropped 6 bases, with 16 bases sitting between them. Germline V lookup: CDR1 SGHTA, CDR2 FQGNSA. The CDR3 sequence: CASSWQGTGGEQYF. The CDR3 DNA follows: TGTGCCAGCAGCTGGCAGGGGACCGGGGGCGAGCAGTACTTC.

The genes are TRBV28 and TRBJ1-2; 10 positions agree with TRBD1. The CDR3 loop spans 15 amino acids. Germline-derived CDR1 and CDR2 are MDHEN and SYDVKM. V was clipped by 6 bases and J by 0 bases; unmatched bases: 4. CDR3 sequence reads: CASSPTGGPNYGYTF. The CDR3 bases are TGTGCCAGCAGCCCGACAGGGGGCCCTAACTATGGCTACACCTTC.

This clone has only one observation. The chain links TRBV29-1 to TRBJ2-1, with TRBD2 matching over 10 bases. The CDR3 covers 16 residues. V lost 4 bases and J lost 4; bases outside the gene matches: 10. CDR1 SQVTM and CDR2 ANQGSEA come from the germline V gene. The CDR3 sequence is CSVGGGVAGGYNEQFF. CDR3 DNA sequence: TGCAGCGTTGGAGGAGGGGTAGCGGGAGGTTACAATGAGCAGTTCTTC.

V usage is TRBV18 and J usage is TRBJ2-4; the match to TRBD1 covers 9 bases. The CDR3 has 14 residues. J lost 5 bases, V lost 5 bases, and 4 bases had no gene match. Germline loops: CDR1 KGHSH, CDR2 LQKENI. CDR3 sequence reads: CASSWDRVENIQYF. The CDR3 DNA sequence: TGTGCCAGCTCATGGGACAGGGTAGAAAACATTCAGTACTTC.

The chain uses TRBV15 and TRBJ2-1; a possible D gene is TRBD2 (6 bases). The V gene's germline CDR1 is LNHNV and CDR2 YYDKDF (reference sequence). Trimming removed 5 bases at V and 0 bases at J, with 11 bases between. The CDR3 runs to 15 residues. DNA of the CDR3: TGTGCCACCAGCCCCCGGGGGAGCTCCTACAATGAGCAGTTCTTC. Its translation is CATSPRGSSYNEQFF.

In its sample, this clone was seen once. This sample also contains other DNA sequences that code for the same CDR3. This sequence joins TRBV6-6 and TRBJ2-7; TRBD1 matches 11 bases. CDR1 MNHNY and CDR2 SVGAGI come from the germline V gene (reference sequence). The ends lost 3 bases at V and 3 bases at J; junction bases unmatched: 1. CDR3 length: 14 amino acids. The CDR3 sequence is CASSYGTGGYEQYF. As DNA, the CDR3 is TGTGCCAGCAGTTATGGGACAGGGGGCTACGAGCAGTACTTC.

The chain is built from TRBV28 and TRBJ2-7; 9 bases are a match to TRBD1. Germline V CDR1 and CDR2: MDHEN, SYDVKM. V trimming: 5 bases; J trimming: 4 bases; junction bases outside the gene matches: 9. The CDR3 is 15 residues long. CDR3 nucleotides: TGTGCCAGCAGTCCGACTCAGACAGGGGGGTACGAGCAGTACTTC. It is translated as CASSPTQTGGYEQYF. The whole variable domain, filled in from reference TRBV28 and TRBJ2-7, reads DVKVTQSSRYLVKRTGEKVFLECVQDMDHENMFWYRQDPGLGLRLIYFSYDVKMKEKGDIPEGYSVSREKKERFSLILESASTNQTSMYLCASSPTQTGGYEQYFGPGTRLTVT.

V and J are TRBV6-5 and TRBJ1-1; the D gene is possibly TRBD1 (5 bases). This CDR3 region has 14 residues. Looked up from germline, CDR1 is MNHEY and CDR2 is SVGAGI. The V gene lost 6 bases and the J gene lost 0 bases, with 11 bases spanning the gap. The CDR3 sequence: CASSRGALNTEAFF. In DNA form, the CDR3 reads TGTGCCAGCAGCCGAGGGGCCCTGAACACTGAAGCTTTCTTT.

This rearrangement joins TRBV7-2 to TRBJ2-1; 11 bases are a match to TRBD1. This CDR3 comprises 15 residues. The trim removed 4 bases at V and 6 bases at J, leaving 5 bases unmatched. Germline CDR1 reads SGHTA; CDR2 reads FQGNSA. For the CDR3, the DNA is TGTGCCAGCAGCTCGGACAGGGGGCGAGGCAATGAGCAGTTCTTC. Protein: CASSSDRGRGNEQFF.

The chain couples TRBV6-5 to TRBJ2-7; 9 bases align to TRBD1. After removal of 2 bases from V and 5 bases from J, the junction contained 1 base not matched to a gene. There are 13 residues in the CDR3. CDR1 is MNHEY and CDR2 is SVGAGI in the germline V gene. The CDR3 reads CASSYGTGNEQYF. The CDR3, as DNA: TGTGCCAGCAGTTACGGGACAGGGAACGAGCAGTACTTC.

The chain carries TRBV4-1 and TRBJ1-2; TRBD1 matches at 9 bases. Germline V gene sequence: CDR1 MGHRA, CDR2 YSYEKL. The CDR3 sequence is 17 residues long. The V and J ends lost 4 bases and 4 bases, in that order; junction bases with no gene match: 13. The CDR3 reads CASSLRTPGQGFYGYTF. CDR3 sequence (DNA): TGCGCCAGCAGCCTACGGACCCCGGGACAGGGATTCTATGGCTACACCTTC.

The rearrangement joins TRBV4-2 to TRBJ1-1, with a tentative D call TRBD1 (5 bases). CDR3 size: 14 residues. Trimming shortened V by 1 base and J by 0 bases, and 6 bases separated the two germline ends. In germline, CDR1 is LGHNA, CDR2 YNFKEQ. The CDR3 loop is CASSQVGLNTEAFF. The DNA for the CDR3 is TGTGCCAGCAGCCAAGTGGGGCTGAACACTGAAGCTTTCTTT.

A few counts support this clone. Within the sample, other DNA sequences also encode this same CDR3. The rearrangement joins TRBV5-1 to TRBJ2-3, with no clear D. The germline gives CDR1 SGHRS, CDR2 YFSETQ. Trimming stripped 0 bases from V and 2 bases from J, with 7 bases between. The CDR3 totals 14 residues. The CDR3 region is CASSLGDFTDTQYF. In nucleotides, the CDR3 is TGCGCCAGCAGCTTGGGGGATTTCACAGATACGCAGTATTTT.

The chain uses TRBV15 and TRBJ1-4; TRBD1 might be the D (5 bases). Trimming shortened V by 4 bases and J by 8 bases, and 17 bases separated the two germline ends. CDR3 size: 15 residues. CDR1 and CDR2 from the germline V gene are LNHNV and YYDKDF (reference sequence). The CDR3 region has the DNA TGTGCCACCAGCACTAGGCCCACTTGGGACGAAAAACTGTTTTTT. Its translation is CATSTRPTWDEKLFF.

The rearrangement links TRBV2 to TRBJ2-7; the match to TRBD2 covers 7 bases. This CDR3 contains 13 residues. V gave up 6 bases and J gave up 2 bases; unmatched junction bases: 4. Germline V CDR1 and CDR2: SNHLY, FYNNEI. CDR3 bases: TGTGCCAGCAGGGGACTATCTCCCTACGAGCAGTACTTC. This gives the protein CASRGLSPYEQYF.

This clone was seen only a few times. This sample includes further DNA sequences coding for the same CDR3. The chain has TRBV30 and TRBJ2-1; no reliable D call. From germline, CDR1 is GTSNPN and CDR2 SVGIG (reference sequence). Deletions cut 0 bases from V and 8 bases from J, with 2 bases between. The CDR3 runs to 10 residues. The CDR3 DNA reads as TGTGCCTGGAGTGTCGATGAGCAGTTCTTC. Protein: CAWSVDEQFF.

Concerning this clone: Distinct nucleotide sequences in the sample also encode this CDR3. DNA of the CDR3: TGTGCCAGCAGCTCGGAAGCGGGAGATACGCAGTATTTT. Translating it yields CASSSEAGDTQYF. The chain uses TRBV7-9 and TRBJ2-3; D may be TRBD2 (6 bases). The CDR3 is 13 residues long. V was pared by 4 bases and J by 5 bases, with 10 bases between. CDR1 is SEHNR, CDR2 FQNEAQ, per germline (reference sequence).

Here the CDR3 DNA reads TGTGCCTCCTCCCTATCGGGAAACACCATATATTTT. Translation gives CASSLSGNTIYF. The chain couples TRBV30 to TRBJ1-3, with D hard to call. CDR3 length: 12 residues. The V end lost 7 bases, the J end lost 4 bases, and 11 bases lay between the germline ends. Germline V gene sequence: CDR1 GTSNPN, CDR2 SVGIG (reference sequence).